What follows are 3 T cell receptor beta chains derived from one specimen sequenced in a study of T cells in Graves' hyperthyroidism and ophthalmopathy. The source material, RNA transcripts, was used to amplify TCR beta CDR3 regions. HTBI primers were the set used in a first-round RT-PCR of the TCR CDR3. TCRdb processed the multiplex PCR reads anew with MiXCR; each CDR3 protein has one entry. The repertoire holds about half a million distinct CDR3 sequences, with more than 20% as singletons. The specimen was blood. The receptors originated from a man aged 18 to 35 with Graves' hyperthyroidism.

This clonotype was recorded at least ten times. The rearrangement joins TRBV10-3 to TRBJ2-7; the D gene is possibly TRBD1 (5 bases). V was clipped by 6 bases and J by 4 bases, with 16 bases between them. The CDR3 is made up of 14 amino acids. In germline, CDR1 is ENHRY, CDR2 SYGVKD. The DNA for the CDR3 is TGTGCCATCAGCCCGACAGCCATGACATACGAGCAGTACTTC. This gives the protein CAISPTAMTYEQYF.

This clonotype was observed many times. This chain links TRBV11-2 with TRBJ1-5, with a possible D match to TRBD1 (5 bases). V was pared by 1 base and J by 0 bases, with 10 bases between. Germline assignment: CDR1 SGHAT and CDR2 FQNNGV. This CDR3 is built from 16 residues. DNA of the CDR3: TGTGCCAGCAGCTTAGGTGACAGCCATAGCAATCAGCCCCAGCATTTT. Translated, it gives CASSLGDSHSNQPQHF.

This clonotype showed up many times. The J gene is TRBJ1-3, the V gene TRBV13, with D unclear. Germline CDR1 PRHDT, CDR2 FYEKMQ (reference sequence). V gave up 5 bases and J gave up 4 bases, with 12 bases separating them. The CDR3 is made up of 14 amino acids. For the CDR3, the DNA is TGTGCCAGCAGCCCGAACTTCGGCGGAAACACCATATATTTT. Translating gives CASSPNFGGNTIYF.